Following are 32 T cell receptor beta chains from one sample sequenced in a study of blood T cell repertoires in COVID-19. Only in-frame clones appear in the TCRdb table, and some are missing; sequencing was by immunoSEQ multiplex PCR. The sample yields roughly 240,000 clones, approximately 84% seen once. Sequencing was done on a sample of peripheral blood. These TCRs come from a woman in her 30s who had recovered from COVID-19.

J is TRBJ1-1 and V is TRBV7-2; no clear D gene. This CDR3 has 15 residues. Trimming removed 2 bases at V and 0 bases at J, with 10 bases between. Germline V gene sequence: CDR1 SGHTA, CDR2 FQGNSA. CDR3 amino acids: CASSLSRDMNTEAFF. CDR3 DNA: TGTGCCAGCAGCTTATCGAGGGATATGAACACTGAAGCTTTCTTT.

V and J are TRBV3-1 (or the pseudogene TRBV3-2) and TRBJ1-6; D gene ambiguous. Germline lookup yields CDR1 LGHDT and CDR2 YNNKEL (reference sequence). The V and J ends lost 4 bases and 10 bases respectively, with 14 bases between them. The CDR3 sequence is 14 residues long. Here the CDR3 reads CASSPGWELSPLHF. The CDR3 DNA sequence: TGTGCCAGCAGCCCAGGTTGGGAGTTGTCACCCCTCCACTTT.

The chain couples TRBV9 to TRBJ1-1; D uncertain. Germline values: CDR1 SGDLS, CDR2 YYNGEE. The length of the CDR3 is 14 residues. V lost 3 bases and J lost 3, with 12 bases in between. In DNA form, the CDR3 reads TGTGCCAGCAGCGACGGTGATGTCGACACTGAAGCTTTCTTT. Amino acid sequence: CASSDGDVDTEAFF.

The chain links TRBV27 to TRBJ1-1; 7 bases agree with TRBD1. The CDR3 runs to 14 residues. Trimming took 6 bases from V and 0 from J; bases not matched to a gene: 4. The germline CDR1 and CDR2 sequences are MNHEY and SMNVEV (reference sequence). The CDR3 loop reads CASRLTGLNTEAFF. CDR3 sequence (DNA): TGTGCCAGCAGGCTGACAGGGTTGAACACTGAAGCTTTCTTT.

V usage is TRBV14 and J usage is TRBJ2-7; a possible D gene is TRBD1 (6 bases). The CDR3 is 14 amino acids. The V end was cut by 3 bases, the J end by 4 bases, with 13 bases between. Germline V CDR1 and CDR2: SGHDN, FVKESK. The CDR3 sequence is CASSHRGQFYEQYF. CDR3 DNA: TGTGCCAGCAGCCACCGCGGACAGTTTTACGAGCAGTACTTC.

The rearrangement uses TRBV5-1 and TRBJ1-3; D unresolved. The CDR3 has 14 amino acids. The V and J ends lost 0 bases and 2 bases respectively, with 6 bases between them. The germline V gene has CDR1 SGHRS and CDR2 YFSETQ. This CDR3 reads CASSLESPGNTIYF. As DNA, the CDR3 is TGCGCCAGCAGCTTGGAGAGTCCTGGAAACACCATATATTTT. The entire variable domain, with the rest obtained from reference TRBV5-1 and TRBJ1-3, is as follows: KAGVTQTPRYLIKTRGQQVTLSCSPISGHRSVSWYQQTPGQGLQFLFEYFSETQRNKGNFPGRFSGRQFSNSRSEMNVSTLELGDSALYLCASSLESPGNTIYFGEGSWLTVV.

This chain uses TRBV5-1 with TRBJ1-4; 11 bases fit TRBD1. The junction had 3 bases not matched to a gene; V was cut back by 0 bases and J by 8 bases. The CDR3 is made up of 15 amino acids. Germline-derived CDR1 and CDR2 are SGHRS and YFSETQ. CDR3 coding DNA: TGCGCCAGCAGCTTGGGGACAGGGGGCGGCGAAAAACTGTTTTTT. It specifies CASSLGTGGGEKLFF.

The CDR3: CASSVATGAGGNEDQETQYF. The CDR3 DNA is TGTGCCAGCAGCGTAGCTACGGGGGCAGGGGGTAATGAGGACCAAGAGACCCAGTACTTC. The chain combines TRBV9 with TRBJ2-5, with D maybe TRBD1 (7 bases). CDR1 is SGDLS, CDR2 YYNGEE, per germline. This CDR3 is 20 amino acids long. V was pared by 0 bases and J by 0 bases, with 24 bases between. Variable domain in full (rest from reference TRBV9 and TRBJ2-5): DSGVTQTPKHLITATGQRVTLRCSPRSGDLSVYWYQQSLDQGLQFLIQYYNGEERAKGNILERFSAQQFPDLHSELNLSSLELGDSALYFCASSVATGAGGNEDQETQYFGPGTRLLVL.

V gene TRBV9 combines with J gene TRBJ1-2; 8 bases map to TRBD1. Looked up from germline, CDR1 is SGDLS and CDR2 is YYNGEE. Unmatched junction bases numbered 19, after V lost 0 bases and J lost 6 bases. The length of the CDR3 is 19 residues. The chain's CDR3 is CASSVEFRTGLGYGDGYTF. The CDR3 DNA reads TGTGCCAGCAGCGTAGAATTCCGGACAGGGTTGGGGTATGGGGATGGCTACACCTTC.

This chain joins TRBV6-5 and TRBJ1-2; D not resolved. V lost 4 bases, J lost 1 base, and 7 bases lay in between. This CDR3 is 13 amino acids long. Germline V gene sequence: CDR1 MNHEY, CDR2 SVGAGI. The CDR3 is CASSSTSNYGYTF. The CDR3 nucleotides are TGTGCCAGCAGTTCGACAAGTAACTATGGCTACACCTTC.

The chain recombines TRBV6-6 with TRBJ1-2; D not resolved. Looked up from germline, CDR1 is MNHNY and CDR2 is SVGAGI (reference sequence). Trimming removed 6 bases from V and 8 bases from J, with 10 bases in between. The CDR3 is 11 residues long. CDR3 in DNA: TGTGCCAGCAGACGATTGAGGGGCTACACCTTC. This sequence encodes CASRRLRGYTF.

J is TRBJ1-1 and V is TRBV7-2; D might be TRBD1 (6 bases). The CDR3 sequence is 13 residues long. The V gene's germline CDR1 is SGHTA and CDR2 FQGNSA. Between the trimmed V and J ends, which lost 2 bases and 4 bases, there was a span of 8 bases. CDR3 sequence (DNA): TGTGCCAGCAGCTTAAACAGGGTCACTGAAGCTTTCTTT. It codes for CASSLNRVTEAFF.

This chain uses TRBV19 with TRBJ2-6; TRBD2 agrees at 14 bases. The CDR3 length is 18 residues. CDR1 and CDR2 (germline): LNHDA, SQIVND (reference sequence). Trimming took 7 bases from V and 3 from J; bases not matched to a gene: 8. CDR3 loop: CASTAPGLAGVGANVLTF. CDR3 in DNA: TGTGCCAGTACCGCACCGGGACTAGCGGGGGTTGGGGCCAACGTCCTGACTTTC.

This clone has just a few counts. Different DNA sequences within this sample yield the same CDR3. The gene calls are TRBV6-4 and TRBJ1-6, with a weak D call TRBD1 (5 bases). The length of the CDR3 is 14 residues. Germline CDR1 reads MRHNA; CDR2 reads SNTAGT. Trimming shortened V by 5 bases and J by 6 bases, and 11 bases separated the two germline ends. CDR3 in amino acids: CASSLTVFNSPLHF. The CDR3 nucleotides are TGTGCCAGCAGTCTGACAGTCTTTAATTCACCCCTCCACTTT.

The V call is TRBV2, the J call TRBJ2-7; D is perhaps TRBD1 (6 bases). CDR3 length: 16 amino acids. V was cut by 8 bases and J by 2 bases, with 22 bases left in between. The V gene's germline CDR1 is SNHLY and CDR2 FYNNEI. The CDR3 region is CASGAGDTFSTYEQYF. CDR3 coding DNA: TGTGCCAGCGGTGCAGGGGACACGTTTTCGACCTACGAGCAGTACTTC.

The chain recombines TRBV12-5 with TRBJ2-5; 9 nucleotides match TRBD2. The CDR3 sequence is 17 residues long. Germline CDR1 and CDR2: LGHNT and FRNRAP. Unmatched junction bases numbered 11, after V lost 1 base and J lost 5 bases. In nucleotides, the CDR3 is TGTGCTAGTGGTTTGGCAACCGGGACTAGCCTTCGGGAGACCCAGTACTTC. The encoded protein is CASGLATGTSLRETQYF. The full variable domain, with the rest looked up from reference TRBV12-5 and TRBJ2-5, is DARVTQTPRHKVTEMGQEVTMRCQPILGHNTVFWYRQTMMQGLELLAYFRNRAPLDDSGMPKDRFSAEMPDATLATLKIQPSEPRDSAVYFCASGLATGTSLRETQYFGPGTRLLVL.

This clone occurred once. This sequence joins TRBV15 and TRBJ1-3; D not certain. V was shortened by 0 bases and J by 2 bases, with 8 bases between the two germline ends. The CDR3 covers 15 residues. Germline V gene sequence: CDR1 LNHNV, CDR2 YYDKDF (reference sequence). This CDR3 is CATSRDLVTGNTIYF. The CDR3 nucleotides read TGTGCCACCAGCAGAGATTTAGTAACTGGAAACACCATATATTTT.

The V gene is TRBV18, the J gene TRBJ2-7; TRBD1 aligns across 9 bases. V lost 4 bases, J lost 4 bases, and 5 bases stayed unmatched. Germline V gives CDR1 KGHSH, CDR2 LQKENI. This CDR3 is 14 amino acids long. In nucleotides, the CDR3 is TGTGCCAGCTCACTGGACAGGGGCAATTACGAGCAGTACTTC. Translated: CASSLDRGNYEQYF.

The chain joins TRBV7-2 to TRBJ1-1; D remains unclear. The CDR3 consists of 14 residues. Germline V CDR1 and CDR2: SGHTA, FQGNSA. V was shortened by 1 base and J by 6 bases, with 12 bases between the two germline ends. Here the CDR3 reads CASSLVRDTPEAFF. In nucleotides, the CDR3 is TGTGCCAGCAGCTTAGTACGAGACACCCCTGAAGCTTTCTTT. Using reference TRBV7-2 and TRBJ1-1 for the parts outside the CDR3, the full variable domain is GAGVSQSPSNKVTEKGKDVELRCDPISGHTALYWYRQSLGQGLEFLIYFQGNSAPDKSGLPSDRFSAERTGGSVSTLTIQRTQQEDSAVYLCASSLVRDTPEAFFGQGTRLTVV.

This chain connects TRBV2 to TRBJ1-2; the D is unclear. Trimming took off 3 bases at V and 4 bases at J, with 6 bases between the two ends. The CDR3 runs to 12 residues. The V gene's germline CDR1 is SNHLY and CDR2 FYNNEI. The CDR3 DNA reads TGTGCCAGCAGTGAGTCAGGCTATGGCTACACCTTC. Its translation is CASSESGYGYTF.

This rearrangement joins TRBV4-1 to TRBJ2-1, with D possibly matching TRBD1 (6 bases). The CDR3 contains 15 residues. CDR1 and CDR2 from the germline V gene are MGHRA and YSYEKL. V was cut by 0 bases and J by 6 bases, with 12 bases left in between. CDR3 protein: CASSQDRGQPNEQFF. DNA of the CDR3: TGCGCCAGCAGCCAAGATCGCGGACAGCCCAATGAGCAGTTCTTC.

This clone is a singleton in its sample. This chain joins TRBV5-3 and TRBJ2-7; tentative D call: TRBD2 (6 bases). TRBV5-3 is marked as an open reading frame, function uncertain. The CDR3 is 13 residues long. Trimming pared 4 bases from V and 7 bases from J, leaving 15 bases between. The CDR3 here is CARSLQRVGEQYF. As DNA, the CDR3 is TGTGCCAGAAGCCTCCAGCGGGTTGGGGAGCAGTACTTC.

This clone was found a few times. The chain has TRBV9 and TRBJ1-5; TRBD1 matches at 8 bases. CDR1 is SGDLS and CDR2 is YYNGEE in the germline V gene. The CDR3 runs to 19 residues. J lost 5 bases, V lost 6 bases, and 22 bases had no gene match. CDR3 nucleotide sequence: TGTGCCAGCAACCCGCCTACCCCACCCGAGACAGGGGAGTATCAGCCCCAGCATTTT. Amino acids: CASNPPTPPETGEYQPQHF.

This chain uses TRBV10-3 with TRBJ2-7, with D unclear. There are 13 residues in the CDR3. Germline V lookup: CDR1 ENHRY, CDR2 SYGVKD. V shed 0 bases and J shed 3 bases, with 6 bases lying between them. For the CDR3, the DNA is TGTGCCATCAGTGAGTCGTACAGCTACGAGCAGTACTTC. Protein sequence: CAISESYSYEQYF.

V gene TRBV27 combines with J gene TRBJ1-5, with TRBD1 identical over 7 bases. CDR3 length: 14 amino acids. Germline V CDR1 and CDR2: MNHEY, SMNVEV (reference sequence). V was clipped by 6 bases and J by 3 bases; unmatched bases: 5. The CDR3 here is CASRSTGFNQPQHF. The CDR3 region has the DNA TGTGCCAGCAGGTCGACAGGGTTCAATCAGCCCCAGCATTTT.

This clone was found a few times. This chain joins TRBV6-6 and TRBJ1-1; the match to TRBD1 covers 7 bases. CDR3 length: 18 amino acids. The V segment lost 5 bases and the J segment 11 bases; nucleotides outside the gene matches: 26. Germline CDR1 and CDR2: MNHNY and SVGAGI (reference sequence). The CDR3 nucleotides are TGTGCCAGCAGTCGGACAGGTCTATTGCCTGGTATCCCTGGGTTGGCTTTCTTT. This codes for CASSRTGLLPGIPGLAFF.

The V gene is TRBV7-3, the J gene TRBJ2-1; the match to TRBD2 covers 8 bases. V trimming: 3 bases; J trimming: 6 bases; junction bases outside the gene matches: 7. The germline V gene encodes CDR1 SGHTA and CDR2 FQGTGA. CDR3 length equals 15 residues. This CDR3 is CASSFGGLGGNEQFF. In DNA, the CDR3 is TGTGCCAGCAGCTTCGGGGGACTAGGGGGCAATGAGCAGTTCTTC.

This chain's CDR3 is CSVLEEAYEQYF. The CDR3 DNA sequence: TGCAGCGTGCTGGAGGAGGCCTACGAGCAGTACTTC. The chain is built from TRBV29-1 and TRBJ2-7; D perhaps matches TRBD2 (5 bases). V was shortened by 6 bases and J by 2 bases, with 11 bases between the two germline ends. CDR3 length equals 12 residues. CDR1 and CDR2 (germline): SQVTM, ANQGSEA.

CDR3 sequence: CASSSDTGQGLKTQYF. CDR3 coding DNA: TGTGCCAGCAGTTCCGACACCGGACAGGGCTTGAAGACCCAGTACTTC. The chain recombines TRBV27 with TRBJ2-5; 8 nucleotides match TRBD1. CDR3 length equals 16 residues. CDR1 and CDR2 from the germline V gene are MNHEY and SMNVEV (reference sequence). The J segment lost 6 bases and the V segment lost 4 bases, leaving 13 bases of the junction unmatched.

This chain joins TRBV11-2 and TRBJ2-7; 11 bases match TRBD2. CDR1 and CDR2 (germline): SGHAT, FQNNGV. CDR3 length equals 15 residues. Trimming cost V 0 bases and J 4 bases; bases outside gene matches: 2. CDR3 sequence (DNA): TGTGCCAGCAGCTTAGAAATAGCGGGGGGGTACGAGCAGTACTTC. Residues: CASSLEIAGGYEQYF. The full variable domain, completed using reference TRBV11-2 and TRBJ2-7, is EAGVAQSPRYKIIEKRQSVAFWCNPISGHATLYWYQQILGQGPKLLIQFQNNGVVDDSQLPKDRFSAERLKGVDSTLKIQPAKLEDSAVYLCASSLEIAGGYEQYFGPGTRLTVT.

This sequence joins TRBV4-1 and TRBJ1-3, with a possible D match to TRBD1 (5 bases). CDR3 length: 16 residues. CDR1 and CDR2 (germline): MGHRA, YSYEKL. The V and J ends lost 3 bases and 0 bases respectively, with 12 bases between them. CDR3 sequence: CASSHIRGNSGNTIYF. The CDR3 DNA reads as TGCGCCAGCAGCCATATACGGGGGAACTCTGGAAACACCATATATTTT.

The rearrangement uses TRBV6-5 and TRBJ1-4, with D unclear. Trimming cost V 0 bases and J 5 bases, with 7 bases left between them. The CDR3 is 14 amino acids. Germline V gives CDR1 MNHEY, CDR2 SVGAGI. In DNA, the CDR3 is TGTGCCAGCAGTTACTCGTCGGGAAATGAAAAACTGTTTTTT. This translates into CASSYSSGNEKLFF.